In its sample, the clone carrying this TCR beta chain was seen once. V was pared by 6 bases and J by 4 bases, with 14 bases between. The CDR3 is 14 amino acids. Germline values: CDR1 MNHEY, CDR2 SVGAGI. Method: immunoSEQ multiplex PCR; TCRdb's copy keeps in-frame clones and lacks some. The table records over 200,000 clones, more than 85% of them present only once. These data are taken from a study of blood T cell repertoires in COVID-19. The TCR originated in a man aged 40-50 years who had recovered from COVID-19. V usage is TRBV6-5 and J usage is TRBJ2-3; D possibly corresponds to TRBD1 (5 bases). Specimen: PBMCs or T cells enriched from blood (not recorded which). This chain's CDR3 is CASRPPLGADTQYF. Written as DNA, the CDR3 is TGTGCCAGCAGGCCCCCTCTAGGGGCAGATACGCAGTATTTT.